This T cell receptor (beta chain) was captured in a study of T-cell reconstitution after alpha-beta-depleted transplantation in children. Findings of the study overall: T-cell counts and diversity at one year post-transplant came mainly from newly produced T cells.

Remarks on this clonotype: Its target is unknown.

A TCRbeta library incorporating unique molecular identifiers was prepared. TCRdb itself ran the PCR reads through MiXCR, one entry per CDR3 protein. The sample lists around 700,000 distinct CDR3 sequences; roughly 13% were seen once. The V end lost 1 base, the J end lost 4 bases, and 3 bases lay between the germline ends. The CDR3 runs to 13 residues. The germline gives CDR1 SGHRS, CDR2 YFSETQ. This specimen consisted of PBMCs, obtained before TCRalphabeta/CD19-depleted stem cell transplant. The sequence derives from a girl aged 2-9 years with congenital amegakaryocytic thrombocytopenia, due to receive a stem cell transplant. The chain links TRBV5-1 to TRBJ2-6; D call uncertain. DNA for the CDR3: TGCGCCAGCAGCTTGTACGGGGCCAACGTCCTGACTTTC. Protein product: CASSLYGANVLTF.